This T cell receptor (beta chain) derives from a study of CD8 T cells in ankylosing spondylitis listed by TCRdb under 2017. With regard to the full study: The study profiled T cell receptor beta repertoires in healthy donors and ankylosing spondylitis patients to find disease-linked TCR variants. The whole study cohort included over a hundred healthy donors and about two dozen ankylosing spondylitis patients. Peripheral blood was sampled, and synovial fluid was also collected from ankylosing spondylitis patients.

This clonotype was observed at least ten times. Its recognized antigen is unknown. Per-nucleotide qualities are absent, and no much larger clonotype sits a single base away. Instrument on record: Illumina HiSeq 2500. TCR beta libraries were prepared by quantitative 5'-RACE with molecular barcodes. As for the authors' bioinformatics: A new computational method, built on a probabilistic model of VDJ rearrangement, was used to identify disease-linked TCR variants. TCRdb reran the public reads through fastp at Q25 and MiXCR, keeping productive beta chains. Merged by CDR3 protein, the rows form single entries marked with the most common genes and DNA. TCRdb, not the original authors, processed these V and J calls. For this sample there are 700,000 to 1,000,000 distinct CDR3 sequences; over 9.5% appear just once. 0.51% of the sample comes from the top ten. The investigation overall reported the following: Some TCR beta motif variants had previously been reported in synovial fluid and blood of reactive arthritis patients, which suggested common disease-initiation mechanisms. A TCR beta motif of several highly homologous amino acid variants appeared characteristic of blood from ankylosing spondylitis patients. Significant enrichment of the disease-linked clones was reported in matched synovial fluid samples from ankylosing spondylitis patients. The disease-linked clones showed a CD8+ phenotype and occurred at relatively low frequencies in peripheral blood.

From the cysteine through the phenylalanine, the CDR3 covers 15 amino acids. CDR3 DNA is the only sequence kept; it has 45 bases, read in frame from the first base. The V and J ends are trimmed by 4 bases and 4 bases, leaving 16 bases between them. From a lookup of the germline V gene, CDR1 and CDR2 are SGHRS and YFSETQ. The TCR was taken from a male donor with ankylosing spondylitis. The sample taken for sequencing was blood, either unsorted or a sorted T cell fraction (not recorded which). The chain was built from TRBV5-1 and TRBJ2-3; a tentative D call is TRBD1 (5 bases match). The DNA is as follows: TGCGCCAGCAGCGCTTACGACAGTTCCGCAGATACGCAGTATTTT. It specifies CASSAYDSSADTQYF. Joined to the reference TRBV5-1 and TRBJ2-3 proteins, this CDR3 gives the full variable domain: KAGVTQTPRYLIKTRGQQVTLSCSPISGHRSVSWYQQTPGQGLQFLFEYFSETQRNKGNFPGRFSGRQFSNSRSEMNVSTLELGDSALYLCASSAYDSSADTQYFGPGTRLTVL.